This T cell receptor beta chain was sequenced in a study of blood T cell repertoires in COVID-19. Turning to the study itself: The United States, Italy and Spain were the sources of the acute and convalescent COVID-19 samples. PBMCs, B-cell-depleted T cells, or T cells were the source of the cDNA or gDNA that made up the material.

V lost 3 bases to trimming and J lost 6 bases; unmatched junction nucleotides: 9. This CDR3 region has 15 residues. CDR1 is SQVTM and CDR2 is ANQGSEA in the germline V gene. Sequencing used immunoSEQ multiplex PCR; TCRdb keeps in-frame clones, though not all of them. The sample contains some 340,000 clones, 90% to 95% of which appear only once. What was sequenced was PBMCs or T cells enriched from blood (not recorded which). V usage is TRBV29-1 and J usage is TRBJ2-1; 9 bases are a match to TRBD2. The TCR originated in a woman in her thirties who had been exposed to COVID-19. CDR3 DNA: TGCAGCGTTGACCTGGGGACTAGCAGAAGCAATGAGCAGTTCTTC. It yields the protein CSVDLGTSRSNEQFF.